This entry describes one T cell receptor beta chain. Its target is not known. The sample belongs to a study of cytomegalovirus exposure and HLA in healthy donors. This CDR3 region has 16 residues. From germline, CDR1 is LNHNV and CDR2 YYDKDF (reference sequence). The V end lost 2 bases, the J end lost 4 bases, and 15 bases lay between the germline ends. PCR amplification relied on 60 Vbeta primers (plus 13 Jbeta primers). Original handling: Later, an analysis found about 77 million unique TCR beta chains, and 8.5 million to 14 million of these were shared. Sequenced by immunoSEQ multiplex PCR; TCRdb stores in-frame clones only, minus some. The D gene and trimming were derived from the DNA, and the V and J assignments and clone size from that table. The sample carries approximately 140,000 clones, 61% recorded once. The study's findings and limits: By a later analysis, the bulk of CMV-associated TCR beta chains appeared HLA-restricted. Immune exposure data for these donors was limited to CMV serostatus. As confirmed in vitro, a few CMV-associated chains were specific for CMV antigens.

This rearrangement joins TRBV15 to TRBJ1-3, with D unclear. The sequenced sample was PBMCs. The TCR comes from a male donor in good health and CMV-seronegative. The CDR3 DNA is TGTGCCACCAGCAGATCCCGGGGAGGTTTAGGAAACACCATATATTTT. It encodes CATSRSRGGLGNTIYF.